This T cell receptor (beta chain) was found in a study of CD8 T cells in Susac syndrome. The J segment lost 7 bases and the V segment lost 2 bases, leaving 9 bases of the junction unmatched. Looked up from germline, CDR1 is DFQATT and CDR2 is SNEGSKA (reference sequence). The CDR3 is 15 amino acids. An amount of RNA that ranged from about 0.45 to 1 ug was reverse transcribed with random hexamers. TCRdb re-derived calls from the immunoSEQ multiplex PCR reads in MiXCR, one entry per CDR3 protein. The sample holds some 240,000 distinct CDR3 sequences; almost 97% are singletons and the top ten take about 0.094%.

This receptor was obtained from a human donor with Susac syndrome. The rearrangement joins TRBV20-1 to TRBJ2-7, with 12 bases identical to TRBD2. Sequenced input: CD4+ T cells from PBMCs. CDR3 region: CSARRTSGTPGEQYF. DNA for the CDR3: TGCAGTGCTAGACGGACTAGCGGGACCCCCGGGGAGCAGTACTTC.